These 5 T cell receptor beta chains were sequenced from one sample in a study of blood T cell repertoires in COVID-19. Produced via immunoSEQ multiplex PCR; TCRdb's table is partial and in-frame only. The table lists about 400,000 clones, roughly 86% of them singletons, with 1.5% to 2% in the top ten. The sequenced material came from PBMCs or T cells enriched from blood (not recorded which). Receptors originate from a woman aged 25 to 39 who had recovered from COVID-19.

V and J are TRBV30 and TRBJ1-5, with 7 bases that match TRBD1. CDR3 length: 14 amino acids. Germline loops: CDR1 GTSNPN, CDR2 SVGIG (reference sequence). J was trimmed by 4 bases and V by 0 bases; bases with no gene match: 3. This chain's CDR3 is CAWSVLTGNQPQHF. The CDR3 DNA reads as TGTGCCTGGAGTGTTTTGACAGGGAATCAGCCCCAGCATTTT.

The chain has TRBV2 and TRBJ1-4; D is unresolved. Trimming took 1 base from V and 0 from J, leaving 9 bases between them. Germline V lookup: CDR1 SNHLY, CDR2 FYNNEI. The CDR3 is 16 amino acids. CDR3 DNA sequence: TGTGCCAGCAGTGAAGAACAGACCGCAACTAATGAAAAACTGTTTTTT. Amino acids: CASSEEQTATNEKLFF. Drawing the rest from reference TRBV2 and TRBJ1-4, the complete variable domain is EPEVTQTPSHQVTQMGQEVILRCVPISNHLYFYWYRQILGQKVEFLVSFYNNEISEKSEIFDDQFSVERPDGSNFTLKIRSTKLEDSAMYFCASSEEQTATNEKLFFGSGTQLSVL.

V and J are TRBV30 and TRBJ2-7; the D gene is possibly TRBD1 (5 bases). The CDR3 has 13 residues. In germline, CDR1 is GTSNPN, CDR2 SVGIG (reference sequence). Trimming shortened V by 0 bases and J by 4 bases, and 10 bases separated the two germline ends. CDR3 in DNA: TGTGCCTGGAGTGTCCAGGGCTTATACGAGCAGTACTTC. Its translation: CAWSVQGLYEQYF.

The CDR3 DNA follows: TGTGCCAGCAGCCAAGATCAGTCAGCGGGACTAGCGGGAGAGACCCAGTACTTC. Protein sequence: CASSQDQSAGLAGETQYF. This sequence joins TRBV4-2 and TRBJ2-5, with 12 bases lining up with TRBD2. Looked up from germline, CDR1 is LGHNA and CDR2 is YNFKEQ. The CDR3 length is 18 residues. With V trimmed by 0 bases and J by 4 bases, 9 bases remained unmatched.

This clone was picked up a small number of times. The chain has TRBV21-1 and TRBJ2-5; the DNA was not compared with TRBD2, the D call given in the table. TRBV21-1 is reported as a pseudogene. This CDR3 has 19 residues. CDR3 nucleotides: TGTGCCAGCAGCAAAGCTCCCACGCGGGCTACGAGGGCTAAAGAGACCCAGTACTTC. Translating it yields CASSKAPTRATRAKETQYF.